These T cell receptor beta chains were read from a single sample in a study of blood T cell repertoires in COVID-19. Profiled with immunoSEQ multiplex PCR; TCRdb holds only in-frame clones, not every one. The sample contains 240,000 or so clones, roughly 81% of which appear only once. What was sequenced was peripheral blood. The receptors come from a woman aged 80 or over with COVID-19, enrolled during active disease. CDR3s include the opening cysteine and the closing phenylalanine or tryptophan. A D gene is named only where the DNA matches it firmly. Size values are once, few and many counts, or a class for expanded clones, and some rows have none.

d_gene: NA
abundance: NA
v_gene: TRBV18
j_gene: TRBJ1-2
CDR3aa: CASSPLAGIYGYTF
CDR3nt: TGTGCCAGCTCACCACTGGCAGGGATCTATGGCTACACCTTC

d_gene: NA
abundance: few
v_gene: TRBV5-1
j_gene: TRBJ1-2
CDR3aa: CASSLNPDYGYTF
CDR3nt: TGCGCCAGCAGCTTGAACCCAGATTATGGCTACACCTTC

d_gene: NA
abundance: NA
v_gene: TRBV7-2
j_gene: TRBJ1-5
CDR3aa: CASSLGHNNQPQHF
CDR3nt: TGTGCCAGCAGCTTAGGACACAACAATCAGCCCCAGCATTTT

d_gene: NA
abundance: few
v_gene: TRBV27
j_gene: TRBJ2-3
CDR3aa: CASSLSPRGKDTQYF
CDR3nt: TGTGCCAGCAGTTTATCCCCCAGGGGAAAGGATACGCAGTATTTT

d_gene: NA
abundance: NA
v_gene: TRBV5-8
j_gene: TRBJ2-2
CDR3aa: CASSRGLLNTGELFF
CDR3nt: TGTGCCAGCAGCCGAGGGCTATTGAACACCGGGGAGCTGTTTTTT

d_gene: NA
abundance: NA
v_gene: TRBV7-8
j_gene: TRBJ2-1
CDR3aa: CASSPYNEQFF
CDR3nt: TGTGCCAGCAGCCCTTACAATGAGCAGTTCTTC

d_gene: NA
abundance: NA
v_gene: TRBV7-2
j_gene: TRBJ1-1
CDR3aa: CASSAGLNTEAFF
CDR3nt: TGTGCCAGCAGCGCCGGGTTGAACACTGAAGCTTTCTTT

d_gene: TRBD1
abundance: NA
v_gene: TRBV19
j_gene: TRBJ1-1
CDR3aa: CASSQPPGQGDTEAFF
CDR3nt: TGTGCCAGTAGTCAGCCACCTGGACAGGGGGACACTGAAGCTTTCTTT

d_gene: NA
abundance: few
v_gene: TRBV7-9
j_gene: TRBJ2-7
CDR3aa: CASSLFSGLISPYEQYF
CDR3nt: TGTGCCAGCAGCTTATTTTCAGGTTTAATTTCCCCCTACGAGCAGTACTTC

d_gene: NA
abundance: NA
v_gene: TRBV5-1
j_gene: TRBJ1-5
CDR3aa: CASSPGGAQFNQPQHF
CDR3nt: TGCGCCAGCAGCCCGGGAGGGGCGCAGTTCAATCAGCCCCAGCATTTT

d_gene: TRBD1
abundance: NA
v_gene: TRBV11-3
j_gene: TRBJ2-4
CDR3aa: CASSLGGGTGRADIQYF
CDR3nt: TGTGCCAGCAGCTTAGGGGGAGGGACAGGGAGAGCGGACATTCAGTACTTC

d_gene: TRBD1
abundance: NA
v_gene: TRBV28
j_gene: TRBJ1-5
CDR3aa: CASSSPQGDHQPQHF
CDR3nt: TGTGCCAGCAGTTCGCCCCAGGGGGATCATCAGCCCCAGCATTTT

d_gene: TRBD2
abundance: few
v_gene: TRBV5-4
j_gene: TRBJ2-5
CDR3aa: CASSFPASGKETQYF
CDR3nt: TGTGCCAGCAGCTTCCCCGCTAGCGGGAAAGAGACCCAGTACTTC

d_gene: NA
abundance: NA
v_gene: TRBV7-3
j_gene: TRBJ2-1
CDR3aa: CASSPPGASVPQFF
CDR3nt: TGTGCCAGCAGCCCCCCCGGGGCTAGCGTCCCACAGTTCTTC

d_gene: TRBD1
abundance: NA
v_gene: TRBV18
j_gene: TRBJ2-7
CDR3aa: CASSPQAGQAYEQYF
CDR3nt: TGTGCCAGCTCACCACAGGCAGGACAGGCCTACGAGCAGTACTTC

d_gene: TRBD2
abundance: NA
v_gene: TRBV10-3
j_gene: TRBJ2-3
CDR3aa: CAISILAGDTDTQYF
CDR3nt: TGTGCCATCAGTATTTTAGCGGGAGACACAGATACGCAGTATTTT

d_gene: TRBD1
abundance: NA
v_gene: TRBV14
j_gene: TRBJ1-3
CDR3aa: CASRIDEGARGNTIYF
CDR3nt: TGTGCCAGCAGGATTGACGAGGGGGCGCGGGGAAACACCATATATTTT

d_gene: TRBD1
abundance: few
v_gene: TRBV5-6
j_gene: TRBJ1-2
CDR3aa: CASSLGDRGNAWDNF
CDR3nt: TGTGCCAGCAGCTTAGGGGACAGGGGAAACGCCTGGGATAACTTC

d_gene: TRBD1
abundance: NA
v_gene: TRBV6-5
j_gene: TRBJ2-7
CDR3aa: CASSRQGGTYEQYF
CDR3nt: TGTGCCAGTTCAAGACAGGGGGGCACCTACGAGCAGTACTTC

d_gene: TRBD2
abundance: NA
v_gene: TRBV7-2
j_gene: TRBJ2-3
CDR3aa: CASSLAGADTQYF
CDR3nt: TGTGCCAGCAGCTTGGCGGGAGCGGATACGCAGTATTTT

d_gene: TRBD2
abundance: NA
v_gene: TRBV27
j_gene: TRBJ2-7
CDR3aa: CASSRTSLAYEQYF
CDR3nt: TGTGCCAGCAGCCGGACTAGCTTAGCCTACGAGCAGTACTTC

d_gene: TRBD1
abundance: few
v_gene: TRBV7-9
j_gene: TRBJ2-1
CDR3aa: CASSSIRDRYNEQFF
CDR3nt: TGTGCCAGCAGTTCCATTCGGGACAGGTACAATGAGCAGTTCTTC

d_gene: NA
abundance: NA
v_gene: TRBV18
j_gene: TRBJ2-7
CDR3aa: CASSPEEGALYEQYF
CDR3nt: TGTGCCAGCTCGCCCGAGGAGGGGGCACTTTACGAGCAGTACTTC

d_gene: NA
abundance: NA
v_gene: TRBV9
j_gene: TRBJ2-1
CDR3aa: CASSPLPHNLFF
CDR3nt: TGTGCCAGCAGCCCTCTTCCCCACAATTTGTTCTTC

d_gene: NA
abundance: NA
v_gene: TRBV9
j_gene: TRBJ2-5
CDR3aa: CASSVGGGGGRETQYF
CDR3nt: TGTGCCAGCAGCGTAGGTGGCGGGGGCGGAAGAGAGACCCAGTACTTC

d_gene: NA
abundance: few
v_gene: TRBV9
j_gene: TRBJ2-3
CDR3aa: CASSVGVEHTQYF
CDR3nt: TGTGCCAGCAGCGTAGGTGTAGAACATACGCAGTATTTT

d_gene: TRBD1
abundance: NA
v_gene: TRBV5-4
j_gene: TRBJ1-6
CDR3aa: CASSSAGGSSSYNSPLHF
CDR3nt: TGTGCCAGCAGCTCTGCAGGGGGCTCGAGCTCCTATAATTCACCCCTCCACTTT

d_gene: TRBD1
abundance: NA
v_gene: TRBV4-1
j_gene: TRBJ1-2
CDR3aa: CASSHWTGGSDGYTF
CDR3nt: TGCGCCAGCAGCCATTGGACAGGGGGTTCAGATGGCTACACCTTC

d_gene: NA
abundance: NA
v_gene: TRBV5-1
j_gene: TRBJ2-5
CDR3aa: CASRQGGETQYF
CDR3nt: TGCGCCAGCAGGCAGGGGGGAGAGACCCAGTACTTC

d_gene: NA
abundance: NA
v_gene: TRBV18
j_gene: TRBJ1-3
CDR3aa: CASSRAGTGAGNTIYF
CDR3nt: TGTGCCAGCTCAAGGGCCGGGACTGGGGCAGGAAACACCATATATTTT

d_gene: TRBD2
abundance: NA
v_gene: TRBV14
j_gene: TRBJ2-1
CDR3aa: CASSQERLAGLEQFF
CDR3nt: TGTGCCAGCAGCCAAGAAAGGTTAGCGGGGCTAGAGCAGTTCTTC

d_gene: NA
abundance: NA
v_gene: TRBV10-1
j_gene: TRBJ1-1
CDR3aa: CASSSGRGTEAFF
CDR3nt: TGCGCCAGCAGTTCAGGGCGGGGCACTGAAGCTTTCTTT

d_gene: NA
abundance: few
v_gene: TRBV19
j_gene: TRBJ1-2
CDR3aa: CASSPGLTWGGYTF
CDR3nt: TGTGCCAGTTCTCCGGGACTCACATGGGGTGGCTACACCTTC

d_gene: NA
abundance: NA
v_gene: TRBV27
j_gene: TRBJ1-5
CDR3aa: CASSSRQTPLGPQHF
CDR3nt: TGTGCCAGCAGTTCCCGACAGACGCCTTTAGGGCCCCAGCATTTT

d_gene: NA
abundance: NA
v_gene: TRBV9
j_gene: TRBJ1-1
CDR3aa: CASSVFAGSATEAFF
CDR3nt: TGTGCCAGCAGCGTATTTGCAGGGTCGGCCACTGAAGCTTTCTTT

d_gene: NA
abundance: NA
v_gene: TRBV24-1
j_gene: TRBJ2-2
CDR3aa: CATSVSRTGELFF
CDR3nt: TGTGCCACCAGTGTTTCTAGGACCGGGGAGCTGTTTTTT

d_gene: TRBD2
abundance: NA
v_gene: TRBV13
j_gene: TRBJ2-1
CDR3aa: CASSLLPSRAGGDEQFF
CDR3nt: TGTGCCAGCAGCTTACTACCTAGTCGTGCGGGGGGTGATGAGCAGTTCTTC

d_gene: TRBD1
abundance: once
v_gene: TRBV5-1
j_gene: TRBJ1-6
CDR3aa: CASSHPGGNSPLHF
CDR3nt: TGCGCCAGTTCCCACCCAGGGGGGAATTCACCCCTCCACTTT

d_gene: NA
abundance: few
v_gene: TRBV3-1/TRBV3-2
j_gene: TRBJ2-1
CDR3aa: CASSQGTPYNEQFF
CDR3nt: TGTGCCAGCAGCCAAGGGACTCCATACAATGAGCAGTTCTTC

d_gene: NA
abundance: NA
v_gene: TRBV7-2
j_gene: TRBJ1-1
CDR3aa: CASSIQVLNTEAFF
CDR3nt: TGTGCCAGCAGCATCCAGGTACTGAACACTGAAGCTTTCTTT

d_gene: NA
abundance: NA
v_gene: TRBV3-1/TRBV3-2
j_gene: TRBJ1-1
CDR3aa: CASSRGVRGLRNTEAFF
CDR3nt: TGTGCCAGCAGCCGCGGGGTAAGGGGTTTGAGGAACACTGAAGCTTTCTTT

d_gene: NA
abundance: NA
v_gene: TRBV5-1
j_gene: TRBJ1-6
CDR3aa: CASQGIGYNSPLHF
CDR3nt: TGCGCCAGCCAGGGTATTGGCTATAATTCACCCCTCCACTTT

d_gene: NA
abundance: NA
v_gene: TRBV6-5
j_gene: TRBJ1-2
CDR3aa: CASSPLRGYTF
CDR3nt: TGTGCCAGCAGTCCCCTTAGAGGCTACACCTTC

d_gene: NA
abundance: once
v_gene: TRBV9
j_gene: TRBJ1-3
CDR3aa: CASSDTGNTIYF
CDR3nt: TGTGCCAGCAGCGATACAGGAAACACCATATATTTT

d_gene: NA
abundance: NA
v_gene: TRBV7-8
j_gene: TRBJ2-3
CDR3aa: CASSPRGRQLLSADTQYF
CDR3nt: TGTGCCAGCAGCCCCCGTGGGAGGCAGCTACTCTCGGCAGATACGCAGTATTTT

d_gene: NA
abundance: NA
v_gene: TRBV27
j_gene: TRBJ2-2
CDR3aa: CASSVGLNTGELFF
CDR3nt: TGTGCCAGCAGTGTCGGACTGAACACCGGGGAGCTGTTTTTT

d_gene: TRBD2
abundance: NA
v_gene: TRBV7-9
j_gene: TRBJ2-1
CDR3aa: CASSLSLAGTNEQFF
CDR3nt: TGTGCCAGCAGCTTGAGTCTAGCGGGTACTAATGAGCAGTTCTTC

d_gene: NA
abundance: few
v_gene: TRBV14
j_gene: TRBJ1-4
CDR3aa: CASSQAGDLAGAANEKLFF
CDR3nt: TGTGCCAGCAGCCAGGCAGGGGACCTCGCCGGGGCTGCTAATGAAAAACTGTTTTTT

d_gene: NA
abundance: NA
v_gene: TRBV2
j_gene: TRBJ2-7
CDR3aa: CASSAQGLVTYEQYF
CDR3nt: TGTGCCAGCAGTGCACAGGGATTGGTAACCTACGAGCAGTACTTC

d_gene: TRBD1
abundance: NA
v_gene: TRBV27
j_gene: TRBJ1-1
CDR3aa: CASSLSSRGLFSEAFF
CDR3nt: TGTGCCAGCAGTTTATCATCCAGGGGGCTATTCTCTGAAGCTTTCTTT

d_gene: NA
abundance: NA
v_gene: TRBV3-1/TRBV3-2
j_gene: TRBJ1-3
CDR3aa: CASSQDTGSGNTIYF
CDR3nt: TGTGCCAGCAGCCAAGATACGGGGAGCGGAAACACCATATATTTT

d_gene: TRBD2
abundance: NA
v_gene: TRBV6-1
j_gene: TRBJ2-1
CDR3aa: CASSETSGRAGEQFF
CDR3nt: TGTGCCAGCAGTGAGACTAGCGGGAGGGCCGGGGAGCAGTTCTTC

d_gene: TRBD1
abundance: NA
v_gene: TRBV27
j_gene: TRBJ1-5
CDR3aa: CASSPGNRGWGQPQHF
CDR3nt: TGTGCCAGCAGCCCGGGGAACAGGGGCTGGGGTCAGCCCCAGCATTTT